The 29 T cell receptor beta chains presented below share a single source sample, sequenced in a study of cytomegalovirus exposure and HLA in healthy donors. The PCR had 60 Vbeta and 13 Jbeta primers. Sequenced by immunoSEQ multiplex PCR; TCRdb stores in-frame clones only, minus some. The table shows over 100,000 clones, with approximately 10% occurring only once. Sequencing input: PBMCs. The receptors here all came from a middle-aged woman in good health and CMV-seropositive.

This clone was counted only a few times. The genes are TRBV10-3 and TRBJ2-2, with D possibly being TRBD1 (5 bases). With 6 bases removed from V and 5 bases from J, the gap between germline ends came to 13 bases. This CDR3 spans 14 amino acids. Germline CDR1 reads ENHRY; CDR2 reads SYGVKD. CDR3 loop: CAIRTAYRTGELFF. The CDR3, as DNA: TGTGCCATCAGGACCGCCTACAGGACCGGGGAGCTGTTTTTT.

In DNA, the CDR3 is TGTGCCATCAGGCCTCAGATTTTCGCCTACGAGCAGTACTTC. It translates to CAIRPQIFAYEQYF. The chain uses TRBV10-3 and TRBJ2-7; unclear D gene. V lost 6 bases, J lost 2 bases, and 14 bases lay in between. The V gene's germline CDR1 is ENHRY and CDR2 SYGVKD. The CDR3 consists of 14 residues.

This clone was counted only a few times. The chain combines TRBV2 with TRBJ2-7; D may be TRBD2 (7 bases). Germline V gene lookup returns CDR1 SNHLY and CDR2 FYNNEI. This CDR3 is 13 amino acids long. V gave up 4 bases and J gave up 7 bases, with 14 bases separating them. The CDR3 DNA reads TGTGCCAGCAGTGTTGGGGGGGCGAGGGAGCAGTACTTC. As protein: CASSVGGAREQYF. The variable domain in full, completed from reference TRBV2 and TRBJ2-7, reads EPEVTQTPSHQVTQMGQEVILRCVPISNHLYFYWYRQILGQKVEFLVSFYNNEISEKSEIFDDQFSVERPDGSNFTLKIRSTKLEDSAMYFCASSVGGAREQYFGPGTRLTVT.

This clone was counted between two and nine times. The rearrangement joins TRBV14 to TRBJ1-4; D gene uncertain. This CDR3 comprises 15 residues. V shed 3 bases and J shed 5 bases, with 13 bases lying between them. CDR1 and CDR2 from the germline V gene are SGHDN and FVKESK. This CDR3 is CASSQATSGNEKLFF. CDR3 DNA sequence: TGTGCCAGCAGCCAGGCGACTTCGGGAAATGAAAAACTGTTTTTT.

CDR3 amino acids: CASSLAEYGVTLHF. In DNA, the CDR3 is TGTGCCAGCAGCTTAGCTGAATATGGAGTAACCCTCCACTTT. The chain has TRBV7-8 and TRBJ1-6, with no clear D. CDR1 and CDR2 (germline): SGHVS, FQNEAQ. Trimming took off 0 bases at V and 14 bases at J, with 14 bases between the two ends. The CDR3 spans 14 residues.

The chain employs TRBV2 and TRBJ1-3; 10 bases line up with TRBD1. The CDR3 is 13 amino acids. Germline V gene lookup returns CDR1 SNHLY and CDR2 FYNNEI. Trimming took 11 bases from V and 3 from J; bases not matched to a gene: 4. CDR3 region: CAGRTGGGNTIYF. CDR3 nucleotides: TGTGCCGGTCGGACAGGGGGTGGAAACACCATATATTTT.

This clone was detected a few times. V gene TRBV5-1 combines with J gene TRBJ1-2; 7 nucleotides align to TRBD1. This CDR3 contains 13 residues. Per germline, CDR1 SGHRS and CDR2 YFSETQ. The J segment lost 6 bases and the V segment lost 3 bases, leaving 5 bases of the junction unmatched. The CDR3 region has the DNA TGCGCCAGCAGCTCGGGACAGCCGAATGGCTACACCTTC. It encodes CASSSGQPNGYTF.

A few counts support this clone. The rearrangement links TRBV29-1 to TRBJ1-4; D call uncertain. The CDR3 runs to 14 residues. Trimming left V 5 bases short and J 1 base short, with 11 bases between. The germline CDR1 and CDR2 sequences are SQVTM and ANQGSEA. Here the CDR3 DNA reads TGCAGCGTTTTGGACCGGGAAACTAATGAAAAACTGTTTTTT. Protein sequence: CSVLDRETNEKLFF.

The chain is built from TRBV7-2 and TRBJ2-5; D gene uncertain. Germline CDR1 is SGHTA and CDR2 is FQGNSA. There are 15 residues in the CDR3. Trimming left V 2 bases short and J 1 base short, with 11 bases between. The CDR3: CASSLQRTFQETQYF. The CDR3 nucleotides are TGTGCCAGCAGCTTACAGCGTACCTTCCAAGAGACCCAGTACTTC.

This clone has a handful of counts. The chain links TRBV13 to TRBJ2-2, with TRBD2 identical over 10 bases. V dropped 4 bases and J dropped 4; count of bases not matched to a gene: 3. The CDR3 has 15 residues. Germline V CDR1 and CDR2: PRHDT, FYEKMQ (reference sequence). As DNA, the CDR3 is TGTGCCAGCAGCTCCAAGCGGGGGGGCACCGGGGAGCTGTTTTTT. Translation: CASSSKRGGTGELFF.

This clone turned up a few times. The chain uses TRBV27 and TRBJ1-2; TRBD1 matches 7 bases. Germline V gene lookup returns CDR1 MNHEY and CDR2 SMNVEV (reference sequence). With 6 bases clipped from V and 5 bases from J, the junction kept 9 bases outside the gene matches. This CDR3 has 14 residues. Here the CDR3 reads CASSAGGGGYGYTF. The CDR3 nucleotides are TGTGCCAGCAGCGCAGGAGGGGGCGGGTATGGCTACACCTTC.

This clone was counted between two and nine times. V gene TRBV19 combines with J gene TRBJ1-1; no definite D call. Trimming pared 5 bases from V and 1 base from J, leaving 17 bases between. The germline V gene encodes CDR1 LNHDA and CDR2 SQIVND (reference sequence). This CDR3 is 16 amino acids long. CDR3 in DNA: TGTGCCAGTAGTGATCGGTTTGGGTCAGGGAACACTGAAGCTTTCTTT. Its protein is CASSDRFGSGNTEAFF.

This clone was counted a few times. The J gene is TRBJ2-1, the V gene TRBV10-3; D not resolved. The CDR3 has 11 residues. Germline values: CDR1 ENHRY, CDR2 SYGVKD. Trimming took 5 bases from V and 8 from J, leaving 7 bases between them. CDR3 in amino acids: CAISNGHEQFF. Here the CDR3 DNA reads TGTGCCATCAGTAATGGGCATGAGCAGTTCTTC.

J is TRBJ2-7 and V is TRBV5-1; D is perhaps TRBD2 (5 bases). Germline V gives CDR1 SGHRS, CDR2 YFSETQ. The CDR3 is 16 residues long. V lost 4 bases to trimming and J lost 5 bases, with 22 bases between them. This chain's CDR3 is CASSPRAVISAHEQYF. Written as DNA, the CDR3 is TGCGCCAGCAGCCCTAGGGCGGTAATTAGCGCTCACGAGCAGTACTTC. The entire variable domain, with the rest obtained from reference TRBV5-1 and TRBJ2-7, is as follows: KAGVTQTPRYLIKTRGQQVTLSCSPISGHRSVSWYQQTPGQGLQFLFEYFSETQRNKGNFPGRFSGRQFSNSRSEMNVSTLELGDSALYLCASSPRAVISAHEQYFGPGTRLTVT.

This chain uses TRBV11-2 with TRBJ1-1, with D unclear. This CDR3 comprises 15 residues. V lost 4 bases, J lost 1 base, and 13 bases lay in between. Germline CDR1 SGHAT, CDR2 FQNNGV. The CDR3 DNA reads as TGTGCCAGCAGCTCCTCGGGAAGGGAGAACACTGAAGCTTTCTTT. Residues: CASSSSGRENTEAFF.

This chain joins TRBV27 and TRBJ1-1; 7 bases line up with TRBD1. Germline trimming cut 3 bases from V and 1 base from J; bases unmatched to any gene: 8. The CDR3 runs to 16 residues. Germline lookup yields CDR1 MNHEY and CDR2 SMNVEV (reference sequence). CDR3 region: CASSFVAGGSNTEAFF. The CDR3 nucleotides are TGTGCCAGCAGTTTTGTGGCAGGGGGTTCGAACACTGAAGCTTTCTTT.

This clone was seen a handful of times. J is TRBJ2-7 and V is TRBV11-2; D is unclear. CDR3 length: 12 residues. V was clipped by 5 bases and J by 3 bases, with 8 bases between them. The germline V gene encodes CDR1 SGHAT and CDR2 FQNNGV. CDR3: CASSQSLYEQYF. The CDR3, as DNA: TGTGCCAGCAGCCAAAGCCTCTACGAGCAGTACTTC.

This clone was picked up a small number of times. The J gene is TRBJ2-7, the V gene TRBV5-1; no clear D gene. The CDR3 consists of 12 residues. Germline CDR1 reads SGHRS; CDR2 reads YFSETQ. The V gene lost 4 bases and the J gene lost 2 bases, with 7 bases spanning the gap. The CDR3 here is CASSSPTYEQYF. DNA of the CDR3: TGCGCCAGCAGCAGCCCGACCTACGAGCAGTACTTC.

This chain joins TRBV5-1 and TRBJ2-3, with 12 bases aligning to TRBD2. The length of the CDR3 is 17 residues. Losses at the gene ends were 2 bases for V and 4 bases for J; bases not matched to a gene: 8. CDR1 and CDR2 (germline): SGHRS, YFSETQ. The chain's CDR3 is CASSFALAGGVPDTQYF. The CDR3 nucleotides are TGCGCCAGCAGCTTCGCGCTAGCGGGGGGGGTTCCAGATACGCAGTATTTT.

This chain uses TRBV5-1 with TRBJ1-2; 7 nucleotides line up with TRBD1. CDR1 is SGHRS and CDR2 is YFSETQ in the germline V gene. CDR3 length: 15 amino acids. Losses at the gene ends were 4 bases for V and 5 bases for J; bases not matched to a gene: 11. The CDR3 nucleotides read TGCGCCAGCAGCGAGGGCTCCGGGACAGTTTATGGCTACACCTTC. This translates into CASSEGSGTVYGYTF. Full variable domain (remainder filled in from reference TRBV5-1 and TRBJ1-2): KAGVTQTPRYLIKTRGQQVTLSCSPISGHRSVSWYQQTPGQGLQFLFEYFSETQRNKGNFPGRFSGRQFSNSRSEMNVSTLELGDSALYLCASSEGSGTVYGYTFGSGTRLTVV.

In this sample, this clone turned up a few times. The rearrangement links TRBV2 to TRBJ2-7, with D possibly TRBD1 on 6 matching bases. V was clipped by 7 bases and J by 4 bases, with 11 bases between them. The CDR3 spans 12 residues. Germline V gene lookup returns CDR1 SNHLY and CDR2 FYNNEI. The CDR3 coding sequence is TGTGCCAGCATCACAGGGTTGTACGAGCAGTACTTC. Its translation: CASITGLYEQYF.

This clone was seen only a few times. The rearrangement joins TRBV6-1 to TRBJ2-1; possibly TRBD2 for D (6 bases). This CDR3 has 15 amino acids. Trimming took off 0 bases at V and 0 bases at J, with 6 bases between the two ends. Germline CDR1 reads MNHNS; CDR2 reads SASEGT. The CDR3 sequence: CASSEAGGSYNEQFF. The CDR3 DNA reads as TGTGCCAGCAGTGAAGCGGGGGGCTCCTACAATGAGCAGTTCTTC.

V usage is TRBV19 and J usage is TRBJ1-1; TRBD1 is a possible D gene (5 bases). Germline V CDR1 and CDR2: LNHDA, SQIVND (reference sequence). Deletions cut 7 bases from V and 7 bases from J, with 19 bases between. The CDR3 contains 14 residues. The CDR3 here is CASTKGLGGGEAFF. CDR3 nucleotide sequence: TGTGCCAGTACCAAGGGACTGGGAGGTGGTGAAGCTTTCTTT. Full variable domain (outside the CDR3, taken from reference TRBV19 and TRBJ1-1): DGGITQSPKYLFRKEGQNVTLSCEQNLNHDAMYWYRQDPGQGLRLIYYSQIVNDFQKGDIAEGYSVSREKKESFPLTVTSAQKNPTAFYLCASTKGLGGGEAFFGQGTRLTVV.

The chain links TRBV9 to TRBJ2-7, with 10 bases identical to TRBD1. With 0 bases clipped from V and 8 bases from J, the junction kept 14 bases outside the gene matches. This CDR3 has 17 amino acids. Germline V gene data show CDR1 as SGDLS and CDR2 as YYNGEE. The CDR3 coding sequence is TGTGCCAGCAGCGTAGGGGACAGGGGACCCTCGGTTAGTCAGCAGTACTTC. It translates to CASSVGDRGPSVSQQYF.

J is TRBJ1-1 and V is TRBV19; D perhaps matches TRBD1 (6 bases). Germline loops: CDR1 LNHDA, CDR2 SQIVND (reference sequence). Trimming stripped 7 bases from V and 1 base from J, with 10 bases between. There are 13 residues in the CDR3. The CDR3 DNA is TGTGCCAGTACTCTGGACAGGAACACTGAAGCTTTCTTT. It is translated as CASTLDRNTEAFF.

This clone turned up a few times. CDR3 nucleotides: TGTGCCAGCAGCCAAGACTCGCGACAGGGGATAAACGAGCAGTACTTC. This encodes CASSQDSRQGINEQYF. The V gene is TRBV4-2, the J gene TRBJ2-7; TRBD1 matches 8 bases. Germline V gene lookup returns CDR1 LGHNA and CDR2 YNFKEQ. The CDR3 consists of 16 residues. V shed 0 bases and J 5 bases; nucleotides not matched to a gene: 9.

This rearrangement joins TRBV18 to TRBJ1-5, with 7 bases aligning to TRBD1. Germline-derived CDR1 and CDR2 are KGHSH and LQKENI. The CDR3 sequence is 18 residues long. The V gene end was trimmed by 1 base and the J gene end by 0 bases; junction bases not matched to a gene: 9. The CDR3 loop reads CASSPRQGGIHSNQPQHF. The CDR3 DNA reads TGTGCCAGCTCACCACGACAGGGAGGCATTCATAGCAATCAGCCCCAGCATTTT.

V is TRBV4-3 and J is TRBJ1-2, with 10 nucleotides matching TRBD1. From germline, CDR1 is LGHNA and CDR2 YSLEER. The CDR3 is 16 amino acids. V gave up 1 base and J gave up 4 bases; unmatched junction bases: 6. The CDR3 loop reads CASSQAWDRGGYGYTF. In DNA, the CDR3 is TGCGCCAGCAGCCAAGCTTGGGACAGGGGTGGCTATGGCTACACCTTC.

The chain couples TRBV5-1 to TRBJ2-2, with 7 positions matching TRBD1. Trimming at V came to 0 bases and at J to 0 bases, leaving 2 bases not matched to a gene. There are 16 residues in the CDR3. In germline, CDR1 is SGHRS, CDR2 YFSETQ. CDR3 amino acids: CASSLVGQTNTGELFF. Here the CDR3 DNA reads TGCGCCAGCAGCTTGGTGGGACAGACGAACACCGGGGAGCTGTTTTTT.